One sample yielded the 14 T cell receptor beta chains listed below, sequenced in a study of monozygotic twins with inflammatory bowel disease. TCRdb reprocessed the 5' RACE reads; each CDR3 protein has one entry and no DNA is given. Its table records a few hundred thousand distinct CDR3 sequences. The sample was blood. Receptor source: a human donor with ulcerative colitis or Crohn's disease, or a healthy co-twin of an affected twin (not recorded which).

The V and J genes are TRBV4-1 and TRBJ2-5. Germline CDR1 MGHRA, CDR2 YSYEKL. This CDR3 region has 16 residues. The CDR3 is CASSQVNLGFPETQYF.

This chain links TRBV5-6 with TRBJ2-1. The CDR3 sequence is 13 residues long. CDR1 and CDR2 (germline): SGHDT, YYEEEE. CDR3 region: CASAVRFYNEQFF.

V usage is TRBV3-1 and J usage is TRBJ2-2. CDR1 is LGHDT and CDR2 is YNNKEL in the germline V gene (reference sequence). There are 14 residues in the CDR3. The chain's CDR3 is CASSQNSGTGELFF.

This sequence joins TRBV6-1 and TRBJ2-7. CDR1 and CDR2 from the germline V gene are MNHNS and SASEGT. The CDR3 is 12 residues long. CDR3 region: CASRLTIYEQYF.

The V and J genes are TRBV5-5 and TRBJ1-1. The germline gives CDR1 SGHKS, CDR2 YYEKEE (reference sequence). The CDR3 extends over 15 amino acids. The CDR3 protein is CASSPWSAGDTEAFF.

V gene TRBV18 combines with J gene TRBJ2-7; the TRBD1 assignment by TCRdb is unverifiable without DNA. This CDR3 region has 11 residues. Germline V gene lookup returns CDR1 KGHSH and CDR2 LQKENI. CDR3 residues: CASSPGEGALF.

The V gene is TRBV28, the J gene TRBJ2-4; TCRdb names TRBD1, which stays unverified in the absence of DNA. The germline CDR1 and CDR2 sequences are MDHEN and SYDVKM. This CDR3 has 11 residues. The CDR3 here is CASRTGDRDSF.

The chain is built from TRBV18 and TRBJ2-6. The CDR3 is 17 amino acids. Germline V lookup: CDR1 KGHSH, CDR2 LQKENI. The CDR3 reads CASSPPYSEDGANVLTF.

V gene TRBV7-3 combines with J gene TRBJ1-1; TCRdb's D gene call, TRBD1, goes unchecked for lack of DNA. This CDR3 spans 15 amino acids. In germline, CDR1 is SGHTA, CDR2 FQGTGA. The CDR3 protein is CASSSSRGRETEAFF. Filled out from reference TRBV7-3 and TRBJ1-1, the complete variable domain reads GAGVSQTPSNKVTEKGKYVELRCDPISGHTALYWYRQSLGQGPEFLIYFQGTGAADDSGLPNDRFFAVRPEGSVSTLKIQRTERGDSAVYLCASSSSRGRETEAFFGQGTRLTVV.

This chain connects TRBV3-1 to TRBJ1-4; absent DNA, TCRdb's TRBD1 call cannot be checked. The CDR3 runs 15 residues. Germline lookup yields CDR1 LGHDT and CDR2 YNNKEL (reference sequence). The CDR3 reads CASSFGGQGIEKLFF.

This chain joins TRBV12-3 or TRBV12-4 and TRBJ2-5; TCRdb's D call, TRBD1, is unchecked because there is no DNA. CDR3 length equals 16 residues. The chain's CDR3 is CASSHDRGVLGETQYF.

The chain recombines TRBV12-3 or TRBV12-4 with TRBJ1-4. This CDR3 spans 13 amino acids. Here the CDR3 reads CASQGGEREKLFF.

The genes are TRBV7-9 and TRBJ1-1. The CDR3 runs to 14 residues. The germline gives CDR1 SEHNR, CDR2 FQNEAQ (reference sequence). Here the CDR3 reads CASSLGSVNTEAFF.

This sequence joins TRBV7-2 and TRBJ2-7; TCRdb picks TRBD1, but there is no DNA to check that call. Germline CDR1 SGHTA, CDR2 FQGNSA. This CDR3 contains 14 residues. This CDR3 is CASSSSTGGYEQYF.